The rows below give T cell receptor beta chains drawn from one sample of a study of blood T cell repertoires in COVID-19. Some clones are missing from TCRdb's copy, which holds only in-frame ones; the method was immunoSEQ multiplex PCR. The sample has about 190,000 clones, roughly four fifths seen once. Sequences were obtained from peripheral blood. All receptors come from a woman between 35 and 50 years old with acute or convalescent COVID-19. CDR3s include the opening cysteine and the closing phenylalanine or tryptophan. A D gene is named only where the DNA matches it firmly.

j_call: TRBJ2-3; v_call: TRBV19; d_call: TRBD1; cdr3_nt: TGTGCCAGTAGTATAGAGATGACAGGGGCAGGCACAGATACGCAGTATTTT; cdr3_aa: CASSIEMTGAGTDTQYF
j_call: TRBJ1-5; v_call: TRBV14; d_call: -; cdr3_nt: TGTGCCAGCAGCCACCCGGGAGAGAGTGTAGTTTTCTGCAATCAGCCCCAGCATTTT; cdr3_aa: CASSHPGESVVFCNQPQHF
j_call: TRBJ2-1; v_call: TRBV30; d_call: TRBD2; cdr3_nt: TGTGCCTGGAGTGCCGGGACTAGGATACTCAATGAGCAGTTCTTC; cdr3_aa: CAWSAGTRILNEQFF
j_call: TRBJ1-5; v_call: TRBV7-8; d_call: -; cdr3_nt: TGTGCCAGCAGCTTAGTGGGCGCCCCTGTGGGCAATCAGCCCCAGCATTTT; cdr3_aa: CASSLVGAPVGNQPQHF
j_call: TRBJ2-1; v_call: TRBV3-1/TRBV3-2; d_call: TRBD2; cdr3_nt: TGTGCCAGCAGCCAAACCACTAGCGGGAGTAATGAGCAGTTCTTC; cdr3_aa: CASSQTTSGSNEQFF
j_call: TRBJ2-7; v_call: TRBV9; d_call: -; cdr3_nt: TGTGCCAGCAGCGGTCAGGGTTACGAGCAGTACTTC; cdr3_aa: CASSGQGYEQYF
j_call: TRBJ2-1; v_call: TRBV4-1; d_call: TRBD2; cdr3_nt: TGCGCCAGCAGCCAAGGTTCCGGGACTAGCAGGGGTGAGCAGTTCTTC; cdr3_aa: CASSQGSGTSRGEQFF
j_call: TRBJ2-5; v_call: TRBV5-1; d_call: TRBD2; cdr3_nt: TGCGCCAGCAGCTTAAGGATGGGACTAGCGGGGACAGAGACCCAGTACTTC; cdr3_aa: CASSLRMGLAGTETQYF
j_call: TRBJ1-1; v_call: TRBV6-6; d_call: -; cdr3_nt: TGTGCCAGCAGGCTCGCAGATTTCATGAACACTGAAGCTTTCTTT; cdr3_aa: CASRLADFMNTEAFF
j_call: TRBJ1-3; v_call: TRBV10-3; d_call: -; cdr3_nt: TGTGCCATCAGGGCTTCGACAGACTCTGGAAACACCATATATTTT; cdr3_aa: CAIRASTDSGNTIYF
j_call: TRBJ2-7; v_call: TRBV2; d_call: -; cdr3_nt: TGTGCCAGCGGGAGAAGTATGACGAGCTCCTACGAGCAGTACTTC; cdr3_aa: CASGRSMTSSYEQYF
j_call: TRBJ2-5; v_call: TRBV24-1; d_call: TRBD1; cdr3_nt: TGTGCCACCAGTGATCGACAGGGTAGGGAGACCCAGTACTTC; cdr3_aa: CATSDRQGRETQYF